The present T cell receptor (beta chain) was sequenced within a study of shared clonotypes between healthy human individuals. Overall study context: Donors had three CD4 naive, three CD4 memory, two CD8 naive and one CD8 memory plate apiece.

V trimming: 4 bases; J trimming: 4 bases; junction bases outside the gene matches: 6. Looked up from germline, CDR1 is SGHAT and CDR2 is FQNNGV. CDR3 length: 14 amino acids. Adult Caucasians living in Nashville, Tennessee made up all of the donors. Sequencing was performed with immunoSEQ multiplex PCR; in TCRdb, only in-frame clones are kept and a portion is missing. The sample yields about 2.4 million clones, under 95% seen once. Notes on the study in general: The four-donor shared clonotypes exceeded non-shared clonotypes in generation probability, with non-shared ones scoring lower. Even with large depth, rarefaction showed that sorted-subset sequencing was incomplete.

A remark on this clone: The antigen is undetermined.

Sequenced: naive CD4+ T cells from PBMCs. The subset is: CD45RA+ positively selected. This clonotype was sampled from a man in his late teens or twenties in good health. Some clones in this sample may be carry-over from other donors' samples. The chain employs TRBV11-2 and TRBJ2-7; TRBD2 matches 8 bases. The CDR3 nucleotides read TGTGCCAGCAGCTCCCCTCGGGGGGGATACGAGCAGTACTTC. Protein product: CASSSPRGGYEQYF.